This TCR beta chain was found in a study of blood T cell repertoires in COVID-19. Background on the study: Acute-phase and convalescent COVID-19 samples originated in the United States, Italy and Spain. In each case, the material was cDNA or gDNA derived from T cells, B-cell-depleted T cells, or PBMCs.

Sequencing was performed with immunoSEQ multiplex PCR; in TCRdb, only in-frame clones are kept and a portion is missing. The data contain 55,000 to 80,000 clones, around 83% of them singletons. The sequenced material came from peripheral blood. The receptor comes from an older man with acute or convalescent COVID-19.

The CDR3 DNA follows: TGTGCCAGCAGCTCACACAGGGGCGAAGCTTTCTTT. It translates to CASSSHRGEAFF. The V call is TRBV27, the J call TRBJ1-1, with 7 positions matching TRBD1. The CDR3 is 12 residues long. Germline assignment: CDR1 MNHEY and CDR2 SMNVEV (reference sequence). Trimming took 6 bases from V and 8 from J; bases not matched to a gene: 6.